The 23 T cell receptor beta chains given below trace back to one sample, sequenced in a study of blood T cell repertoires in COVID-19. The assay was immunoSEQ multiplex PCR, and TCRdb's table has in-frame clones only and misses some. Seen here are around 700,000 clones, 75% to 90% observed once, and the top ten hold about 0.24%. The sample was peripheral blood. The receptors were sampled from a woman aged 18-35 years with acute or convalescent COVID-19.

This clone has a single count. This chain joins TRBV2 and TRBJ2-1, with 7 bases identical to TRBD1. The germline V gene encodes CDR1 SNHLY and CDR2 FYNNEI. The CDR3 length is 17 residues. J lost 1 base, V lost 1 base, and 7 bases had no gene match. The CDR3 here is CASSEDSGTESYNEQFF. For the CDR3, the DNA is TGTGCCAGCAGTGAAGACTCCGGGACAGAATCCTACAATGAGCAGTTCTTC. The whole variable domain, remainder taken from reference TRBV2 and TRBJ2-1, is EPEVTQTPSHQVTQMGQEVILRCVPISNHLYFYWYRQILGQKVEFLVSFYNNEISEKSEIFDDQFSVERPDGSNFTLKIRSTKLEDSAMYFCASSEDSGTESYNEQFFGPGTRLTVL.

The rearrangement uses TRBV19 and TRBJ1-5; 8 bases map to TRBD1. The V segment lost 2 bases and the J segment 1 base; nucleotides outside the gene matches: 4. The CDR3 totals 16 residues. The germline V gene has CDR1 LNHDA and CDR2 SQIVND (reference sequence). The CDR3 coding sequence is TGTGCCAGTAGTATACTCCGGACAGGGAGCAATCAGCCCCAGCATTTT. It yields the protein CASSILRTGSNQPQHF.

The chain couples TRBV19 to TRBJ1-1; D remains ambiguous. This CDR3 is 10 amino acids long. The V end lost 5 bases, the J end lost 11 bases, and 9 bases lay between the germline ends. Germline V gives CDR1 LNHDA, CDR2 SQIVND (reference sequence). CDR3 protein: CASSEVRAFF. Written as DNA, the CDR3 is TGTGCCAGTAGTGAGGTGCGGGCTTTCTTT.

The V gene is TRBV6-5, the J gene TRBJ1-4; TRBD1 is a possible D gene (5 bases). Germline loops: CDR1 MNHEY, CDR2 SVGAGI. This CDR3 is built from 15 residues. V lost 0 bases to trimming and J lost 8 bases, with 13 bases between them. The CDR3 reads CASSYSGGIGEKLFF. CDR3 in DNA: TGTGCCAGCAGTTACTCCGGGGGGATAGGGGAAAAACTGTTTTTT.

The rearrangement uses TRBV27 and TRBJ2-1; D remains ambiguous. This CDR3 comprises 15 residues. V lost 0 bases to trimming and J lost 4 bases, with 10 bases between them. Germline CDR1 is MNHEY and CDR2 is SMNVEV (reference sequence). CDR3 bases: TGTGCCAGCAGTTTATCGGCCCCGCCATACAATGAGCAGTTCTTC. Its protein product is CASSLSAPPYNEQFF.

The rearrangement uses TRBV30 and TRBJ1-3; a possible D gene is TRBD1 (6 bases). The CDR3 covers 16 residues. Trimming left V 1 base short and J 4 bases short, with 17 bases between. From germline, CDR1 is GTSNPN and CDR2 SVGIG (reference sequence). The CDR3 bases are TGTGCCTGGAGTGCAGACAGGTCACTTTCCGGAAACACCATATATTTT. Protein sequence: CAWSADRSLSGNTIYF. Drawing the rest from reference TRBV30 and TRBJ1-3, the complete variable domain is SQTIHQWPATLVQPVGSPLSLECTVEGTSNPNLYWYRQAAGRGLQLLFYSVGIGQISSEVPQNLSASRPQDRQFILSSKKLLLSDSGFYLCAWSADRSLSGNTIYFGEGSWLTVV.

The DNA of the CDR3 is TGTGCCAGCAGACAAGACAGTTCCACTGAAGCTTTCTTT. Translation: CASRQDSSTEAFF. The V and J genes are TRBV12-3 or TRBV12-4 and TRBJ1-1; a weak D match, TRBD1 (5 bases). This CDR3 is built from 13 residues. Trimming removed 6 bases at V and 4 bases at J, with 12 bases between.

This chain joins TRBV27 and TRBJ1-3; weak D call: TRBD1 (6 bases). V lost 5 bases to trimming and J lost 0 bases, with 14 bases between them. Per germline, CDR1 MNHEY and CDR2 SMNVEV (reference sequence). The CDR3 spans 16 residues. CDR3 sequence: CASSLKTGYSGNTIYF. CDR3 bases: TGTGCCAGCAGTCTCAAAACAGGGTACTCTGGAAACACCATATATTTT.

The rearrangement joins TRBV30 to TRBJ1-5, with D tentatively TRBD1 (6 bases). CDR3 length: 14 residues. Germline loops: CDR1 GTSNPN, CDR2 SVGIG (reference sequence). Trimming removed 1 base at V and 2 bases at J, with 9 bases between. The CDR3 nucleotides are TGTGCCTGGAGTGGGGGGCAGGGCAATCAGCCCCAGCATTTT. Translation gives CAWSGGQGNQPQHF.

The count of this clone is one. V usage is TRBV7-6 and J usage is TRBJ2-1, with a possible D match to TRBD2 (6 bases). The CDR3 spans 15 residues. Trimming shortened V by 3 bases and J by 1 base, and 10 bases separated the two germline ends. Germline V gene lookup returns CDR1 SGHVS and CDR2 FNYEAQ. The CDR3 here is CASSFQAGSYNEQFF. DNA of the CDR3: TGTGCCAGCAGCTTTCAGGCGGGGTCCTACAATGAGCAGTTCTTC.

CDR3 sequence: CASSLGGSGWAKGGTEAFF. CDR3 bases: TGTGCCAGCAGCTTGGGCGGGAGTGGCTGGGCAAAGGGGGGTACTGAAGCTTTCTTT. The gene calls are TRBV5-4 and TRBJ1-1; D is perhaps TRBD1 (6 bases). Germline loops: CDR1 SGHNT, CDR2 YYREEE (reference sequence). The CDR3 length is 19 residues. V lost 0 bases and J 5 bases, leaving 26 bases between the germline ends.

The chain carries TRBV2 and TRBJ2-4; 7 nucleotides align to TRBD1. Trimming at V came to 1 base and at J to 3 bases, leaving 6 bases not matched to a gene. CDR1 and CDR2 (germline): SNHLY, FYNNEI. The length of the CDR3 is 16 residues. This CDR3 is CASSEGGQKIKNIQYF. In nucleotides, the CDR3 is TGTGCCAGCAGTGAAGGGGGACAGAAGATCAAAAACATTCAGTACTTC.

Note on this clone: Distinct nucleotide sequences in the sample also encode this CDR3. The chain couples TRBV5-1 to TRBJ1-5; D ambiguous. Between the trimmed V and J ends, which lost 4 bases and 1 base, there was a span of 9 bases. Germline V lookup: CDR1 SGHRS, CDR2 YFSETQ. The CDR3 loop spans 14 amino acids. CDR3 sequence (DNA): TGCGCCAGCAGCCCCGGAGAGAGCAATCAGCCCCAGCATTTT. Amino acids: CASSPGESNQPQHF.

The sample holds one count of this clone. This CDR3 is CASSPTTQRALYNEQFF. CDR3 DNA sequence: TGCGCCAGCAGCCCCACAACCCAGCGGGCACTCTACAATGAGCAGTTCTTC. V gene TRBV4-1 combines with J gene TRBJ2-1, with D perhaps matching TRBD2 (6 bases). Trimming removed 4 bases at V and 3 bases at J, with 19 bases between. CDR3 size: 17 residues. CDR1 and CDR2 from the germline V gene are MGHRA and YSYEKL.

The rearrangement links TRBV5-1 to TRBJ1-4; D is ambiguous. There are 12 residues in the CDR3. V lost 6 bases and J lost 7, with 10 bases in between. Germline values: CDR1 SGHRS, CDR2 YFSETQ. The CDR3 sequence: CASTTTGEKLFF. The CDR3 nucleotides are TGCGCCAGCACGACTACCGGTGAAAAACTGTTTTTT.

This clone has more than one count but fewer than ten. The CDR3: CSAPDVRDRGVGYTF. The CDR3 nucleotides are TGCAGCGCTCCCGACGTGCGGGACAGGGGTGTTGGCTACACCTTC. This rearrangement joins TRBV29-1 to TRBJ1-2, with 10 bases that match TRBD1. V dropped 7 bases and J dropped 7; count of bases not matched to a gene: 15. CDR1 SQVTM and CDR2 ANQGSEA come from the germline V gene. There are 15 residues in the CDR3. The full variable domain, rest sourced from reference TRBV29-1 and TRBJ1-2, is SAVISQKPSRDICQRGTSLTIQCQVDSQVTMMFWYRQQPGQSLTLIATANQGSEATYESGFVIDKFPISRPNLTFSTLTVSNMSPEDSSIYLCSAPDVRDRGVGYTFGSGTRLTVV.

The sample holds one count of this clone. V is TRBV12-5 and J is TRBJ2-7; maybe TRBD2 (6 bases). Germline V gives CDR1 LGHNT, CDR2 FRNRAP. The CDR3 has 14 amino acids. The germline V and J ends were trimmed by 4 bases and 6 bases, with 16 bases remaining between them. In DNA form, the CDR3 reads TGTGCTAGTGGTTCCGGGGGATGGGATGGCGAGCAGTACTTC. Residues: CASGSGGWDGEQYF.

This clone has only a few counts. This chain connects TRBV30 to TRBJ1-6; 11 bases line up with TRBD1. Trimming at V came to 3 bases and at J to 9 bases, leaving 4 bases not matched to a gene. This CDR3 spans 14 amino acids. Germline V gene sequence: CDR1 GTSNPN, CDR2 SVGIG (reference sequence). The CDR3 DNA reads TGTGCCTGGAGAACCGGGACAGGGGGTTCACCCCTCCACTTT. Protein: CAWRTGTGGSPLHF.

V and J are TRBV18 and TRBJ2-7, with a weak D call TRBD1 (6 bases). Germline CDR1 is KGHSH and CDR2 is LQKENI. This CDR3 region has 15 residues. V lost 3 bases and J 5 bases, leaving 17 bases between the germline ends. CDR3 DNA sequence: TGTGCCAGCTCACCGCCCTCTACAGGGCTCGACGAGCAGTACTTC. Protein sequence: CASSPPSTGLDEQYF. The full variable domain, with the rest looked up from reference TRBV18 and TRBJ2-7, is NAGVMQNPRHLVRRRGQEARLRCSPMKGHSHVYWYRQLPEEGLKFMVYLQKENIIDESGMPKERFSAEFPKEGPSILRIQQVVRGDSAAYFCASSPPSTGLDEQYFGPGTRLTVT.

This clone is a singleton in its sample. The V call is TRBV7-9, the J call TRBJ1-6, with a tentative D call TRBD1 (6 bases). In germline, CDR1 is SEHNR, CDR2 FQNEAQ (reference sequence). The V end lost 1 base, the J end lost 7 bases, and 14 bases lay between the germline ends. The CDR3 spans 16 residues. Here the CDR3 DNA reads TGTGCCAGCAGCTTAGACAGGGCTCTAGGGAATTCACCCCTCCACTTT. This translates into CASSLDRALGNSPLHF.

The genes are TRBV2 and TRBJ1-1; D remains unclear. V gave up 6 bases and J gave up 0 bases, with 5 bases separating them. Per germline, CDR1 SNHLY and CDR2 FYNNEI. There are 12 residues in the CDR3. Here the CDR3 DNA reads TGTGCCAGCAGATACATGAACACTGAAGCTTTCTTT. This translates into CASRYMNTEAFF.

The J gene is TRBJ1-4, the V gene TRBV6-6; 9 nucleotides align to TRBD1. Germline lookup yields CDR1 MNHNY and CDR2 SVGAGI (reference sequence). The V gene end was trimmed by 6 bases and the J gene end by 5 bases; junction bases not matched to a gene: 10. The CDR3 has 16 residues. Here the CDR3 reads CASRPHRDRDNEKLFF. The CDR3 region has the DNA TGTGCCAGCAGACCACACCGGGACAGGGACAATGAAAAACTGTTTTTT.

The chain is built from TRBV7-8 and TRBJ2-1; D not resolved. Germline loops: CDR1 SGHVS, CDR2 FQNEAQ. CDR3 length: 13 amino acids. V was shortened by 0 bases and J by 4 bases, with 4 bases between the two germline ends. CDR3: CASSLAAYNEQFF. CDR3 in DNA: TGTGCCAGCAGCTTAGCGGCATACAATGAGCAGTTCTTC. Combining the CDR3 with reference TRBV7-8 and TRBJ2-1 gives the whole variable domain GAGVSQSPRYKVAKRGQDVALRCDPISGHVSLFWYQQALGQGPEFLTYFQNEAQLDKSGLPSDRFFAERPEGSVSTLKIQRTQQEDSAVYLCASSLAAYNEQFFGPGTRLTVL.